Presented here are 15 T cell receptor beta chains from one specimen sequenced in a study of regulatory T cells in long-lasting Graves disease. This sample's time point: newly diagnosed GD, antithyroid drugs for less than 3 months. PBMC-extracted RNA yielded the TCR library. CDR3 regions were amplified by Arm-PCR using iRepertoire HTBI primers to build TCR beta libraries. Via MiXCR, TCRdb re-called the multiplex PCR reads, giving one row per CDR3 protein. The table records 360,000 or so distinct CDR3 sequences, approximately 16% of them present only once. These data were also filed under a second study, of T cells in Graves' hyperthyroidism and ophthalmopathy.

Here the sequenced sample was peripheral blood mononuclear cells (PBMCs), taken at new diagnosis, from a patient treated with antithyroid drugs. The receptors shown here come from a man aged 35 to 55 with Graves disease.

A few counts support this clonotype. The chain recombines TRBV2 with TRBJ1-6; D not certain. Germline V gives CDR1 SNHLY, CDR2 FYNNEI. This CDR3 has 14 residues. V was trimmed by 2 bases and J by 8 bases, leaving 10 bases between them. The CDR3 bases are TGTGCCAGCAGTGAATTCCAGGATGATTCACCCCTCCACTTT. Amino acid sequence: CASSEFQDDSPLHF. Using reference TRBV2 and TRBJ1-6 for the parts outside the CDR3, the full variable domain is EPEVTQTPSHQVTQMGQEVILRCVPISNHLYFYWYRQILGQKVEFLVSFYNNEISEKSEIFDDQFSVERPDGSNFTLKIRSTKLEDSAMYFCASSEFQDDSPLHFGNGTRLTVT.

This clonotype was seen many times. The CDR3: CATSAGTASSYNEQFF. The CDR3 region has the DNA TGTGCCACCAGTGCGGGGACAGCAAGCTCCTACAATGAGCAGTTCTTC. The J gene is TRBJ2-1, the V gene TRBV24-1, with TRBD1 identical over 7 bases. The CDR3 consists of 16 residues. J lost 0 bases, V lost 5 bases, and 6 bases had no gene match. Germline V lookup: CDR1 KGHDR, CDR2 SFDVKD.

This clonotype appeared many times. It is unclear where the CDR3 begins or ends on the DNA, so no DNA is shown, and the CDR3 is as TCRdb lists it. The V gene is TRBV27, the J gene TRBJ2-3. Germline V gene data show CDR1 as MNHEY and CDR2 as SMNVEV (reference sequence). The CDR3 is 15 amino acids in total, end residues counted. The CDR3 reads CASSSSVLGGDTQYF.

This chain connects TRBV20-1 to TRBJ1-5; TRBD1 agrees at 9 bases. CDR1 DFQATT and CDR2 SNEGSKA come from the germline V gene (reference sequence). The trim removed 1 base at V and 6 bases at J, leaving 7 bases unmatched. This CDR3 region has 15 residues. CDR3 bases: TGCAGTGCTAGAGGATATACAGGGGGCGGTCAGCCCCAGCATTTT. Protein sequence: CSARGYTGGGQPQHF.

This clonotype has at least ten counts. The V and J genes are TRBV12-5 and TRBJ2-5; 14 nucleotides align to TRBD2. The CDR3 consists of 15 residues. Germline CDR1 is LGHNT and CDR2 is FRNRAP. Trimming took 6 bases from V and 1 from J; bases not matched to a gene: 1. CDR3 coding DNA: TGTGCTAGTGGCGGGACTAGCGGGGGCCAAGAGACCCAGTACTTC. This encodes CASGGTSGGQETQYF.

This clonotype came up many times. The chain is built from TRBV2 and TRBJ1-1; 8 positions match TRBD1. This CDR3 is 13 amino acids long. Trimming cost V 7 bases and J 4 bases; bases outside gene matches: 5. The germline V gene encodes CDR1 SNHLY and CDR2 FYNNEI. The CDR3 sequence: CASMGQEGTEAFF. The CDR3 bases are TGTGCCAGCATGGGACAGGAGGGCACTGAAGCTTTCTTT.

This clonotype was counted ten times or more. The chain combines TRBV20-1 with TRBJ2-3; possibly TRBD2 for D (5 bases). Trimming removed 7 bases at V and 0 bases at J, with 11 bases between. The length of the CDR3 is 13 residues. Germline CDR1 is DFQATT and CDR2 is SNEGSKA (reference sequence). The CDR3 DNA sequence: TGCAGTGGGACTGATGCAAGCACAGATACGCAGTATTTT. This gives the protein CSGTDASTDTQYF.

This clonotype was observed at least ten times. The chain combines TRBV28 with TRBJ1-2; the match to TRBD1 covers 7 bases. The V and J ends lost 6 bases and 8 bases, in that order; junction bases with no gene match: 12. The CDR3 covers 14 residues. The V gene's germline CDR1 is MDHEN and CDR2 SYDVKM. CDR3 sequence (DNA): TGTGCCAGCAGCTCCCTCGACAGGGTAGGAGGCTACACCTTC. Its translation is CASSSLDRVGGYTF.

In this sample, this clonotype turned up a few times. The rearrangement joins TRBV7-2 to TRBJ2-2; D is perhaps TRBD2 (6 bases). With 4 bases removed from V and 6 bases from J, the gap between germline ends came to 27 bases. This CDR3 region has 19 residues. The germline gives CDR1 SGHTA, CDR2 FQGNSA. The CDR3: CASSSSRLVLLYGPGELFF. The CDR3 DNA reads TGTGCCAGCAGCTCCTCTAGACTAGTTTTACTATATGGTCCCGGGGAGCTGTTTTTT.

Regarding this clonotype: A much larger clone lies a single base off, so this may be a read error. The V and J genes are TRBV28 and TRBJ1-2; D gene unclear. CDR3 length: 13 residues. V was trimmed by 8 bases and J by 6 bases, leaving 16 bases between them. Germline V gene lookup returns CDR1 MDHEN and CDR2 SYDVKM. This CDR3 reads CASSPTKRDGYTF. The CDR3 nucleotides read TGTGCCAGCTCCCCCACCAAAAGGGATGGCTACACCTTC.

This clonotype was recorded at least ten times. The genes are TRBV7-9 and TRBJ2-7, with D hard to call. Germline V CDR1 and CDR2: SEHNR, FQNEAQ (reference sequence). V lost 2 bases to trimming and J lost 2 bases, with 13 bases between them. CDR3 length: 15 amino acids. Written as DNA, the CDR3 is TGTGCCAGCAGCTTACCCTGGGCCTCCCCCTACGAGCAGTACTTC. This sequence encodes CASSLPWASPYEQYF.

This clonotype has at least ten counts. The rearrangement links TRBV12-5 to TRBJ1-1; D remains unclear. The germline CDR1 and CDR2 sequences are LGHNT and FRNRAP. This CDR3 has 15 amino acids. Trimming pared 5 bases from V and 0 bases from J, leaving 13 bases between. The CDR3 nucleotides read TGTGCTAGTGGTCACTCGCGAATCATGAACACTGAAGCTTTCTTT. The encoded protein is CASGHSRIMNTEAFF.

This clonotype was counted many times. V usage is TRBV4-2 and J usage is TRBJ2-5, with D possibly TRBD2 on 5 matching bases. Germline-derived CDR1 and CDR2 are LGHNA and YNFKEQ. Trimming cost V 5 bases and J 5 bases, with 12 bases left between them. This CDR3 is 13 amino acids long. CDR3 region: CASSMGVGETQYF. CDR3 in DNA: TGTGCCAGCAGCATGGGAGTAGGGGAGACCCAGTACTTC.

This clonotype has ten or more counts. The chain links TRBV3-1 to TRBJ2-1; D is unresolved. The CDR3 spans 13 residues. The germline V gene has CDR1 LGHDT and CDR2 YNNKEL (reference sequence). Trimming pared 0 bases from V and 10 bases from J, leaving 10 bases between. CDR3 bases: TGTGCCAGCAGCCAAGACGAGCTTCGGGAGCAGTTCTTC. It encodes CASSQDELREQFF.

This clonotype was seen a handful of times. The junction and the germline gene differ at one end; a read error may be behind it. The J gene is TRBJ2-1, the V gene TRBV5-1; TRBD2 matches at 13 bases. Germline-derived CDR1 and CDR2 are SGHRS and YFSETQ. The CDR3 sequence is 20 residues long. This CDR3 is CASSLGPGLAGVSSYNEQFF. The CDR3, as DNA: TGCGCCAGCAGTTTGGGCCCAGGACTAGCGGGGGTAAGCTCCTACAATGAGCAGTTCTTC.